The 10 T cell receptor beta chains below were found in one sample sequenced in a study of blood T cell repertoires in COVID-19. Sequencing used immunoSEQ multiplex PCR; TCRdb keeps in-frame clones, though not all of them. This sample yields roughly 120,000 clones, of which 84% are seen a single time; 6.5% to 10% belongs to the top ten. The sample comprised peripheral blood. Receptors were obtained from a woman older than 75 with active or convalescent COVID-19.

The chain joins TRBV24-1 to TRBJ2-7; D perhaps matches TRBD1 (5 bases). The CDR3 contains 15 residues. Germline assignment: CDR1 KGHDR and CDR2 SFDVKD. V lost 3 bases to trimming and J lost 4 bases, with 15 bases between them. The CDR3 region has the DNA TGTGCCACCAGTGATCCGAATAGGGGATATTACGAGCAGTACTTC. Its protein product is CATSDPNRGYYEQYF.

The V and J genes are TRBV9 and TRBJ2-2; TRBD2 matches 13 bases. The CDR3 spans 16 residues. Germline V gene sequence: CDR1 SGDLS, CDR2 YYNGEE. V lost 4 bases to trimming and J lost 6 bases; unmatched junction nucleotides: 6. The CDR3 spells CASSPTSGRAAGELFF. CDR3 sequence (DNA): TGTGCCAGCAGCCCCACTAGCGGGAGGGCCGCCGGGGAGCTGTTTTTT.

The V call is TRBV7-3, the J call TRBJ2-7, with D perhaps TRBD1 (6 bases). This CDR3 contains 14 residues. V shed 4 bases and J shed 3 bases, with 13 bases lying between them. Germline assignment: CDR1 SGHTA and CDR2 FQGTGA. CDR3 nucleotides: TGTGCCAGCAGCTACGGGGACATCGTCTACGAGCAGTACTTC. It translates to CASSYGDIVYEQYF.

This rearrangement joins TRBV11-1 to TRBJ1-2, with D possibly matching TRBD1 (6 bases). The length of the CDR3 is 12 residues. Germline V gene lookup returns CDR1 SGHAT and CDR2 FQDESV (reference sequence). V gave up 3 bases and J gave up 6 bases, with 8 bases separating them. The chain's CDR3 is CASSLSGDGYTF. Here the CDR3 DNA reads TGTGCCAGCAGCTTGTCAGGGGATGGCTACACCTTC.

The DNA of the CDR3 is TGTGCCAGCAGCCAAGATCGGGGAGGTCAGCCCCAGCATTTT. It is translated as CASSQDRGGQPQHF. The chain recombines TRBV3-1 (or the pseudogene TRBV3-2) with TRBJ1-5; D remains ambiguous. Germline CDR1 and CDR2: LGHDT and YNNKEL (reference sequence). The length of the CDR3 is 14 residues. V dropped 0 bases and J dropped 6 bases, with 9 bases sitting between them.

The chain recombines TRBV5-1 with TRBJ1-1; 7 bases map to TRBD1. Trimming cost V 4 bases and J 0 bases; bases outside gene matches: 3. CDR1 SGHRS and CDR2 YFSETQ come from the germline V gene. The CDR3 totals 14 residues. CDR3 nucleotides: TGCGCCAGCAGCGAGCAGGGGGTGAACACTGAAGCTTTCTTT. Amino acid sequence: CASSEQGVNTEAFF.

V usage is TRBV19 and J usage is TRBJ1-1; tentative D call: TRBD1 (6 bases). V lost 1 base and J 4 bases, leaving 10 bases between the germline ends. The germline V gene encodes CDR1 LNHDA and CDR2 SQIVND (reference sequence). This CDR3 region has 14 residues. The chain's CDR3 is CASSIGGGATEAFF. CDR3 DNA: TGTGCCAGTAGTATAGGTGGGGGGGCCACTGAAGCTTTCTTT.

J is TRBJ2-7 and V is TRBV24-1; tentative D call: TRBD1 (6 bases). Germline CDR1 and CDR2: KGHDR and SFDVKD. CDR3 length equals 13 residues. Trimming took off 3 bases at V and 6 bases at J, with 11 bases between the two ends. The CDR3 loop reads CATSDPQGGEQYF. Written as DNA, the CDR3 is TGTGCCACCAGTGATCCACAGGGTGGCGAGCAGTACTTC.

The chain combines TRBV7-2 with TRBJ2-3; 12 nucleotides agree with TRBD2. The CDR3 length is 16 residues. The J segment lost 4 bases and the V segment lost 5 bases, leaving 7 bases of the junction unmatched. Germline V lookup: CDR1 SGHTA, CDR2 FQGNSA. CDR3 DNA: TGTGCCAGCAGCCCCCGGACTAGCGGGACGTCAGATACGCAGTATTTT. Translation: CASSPRTSGTSDTQYF.

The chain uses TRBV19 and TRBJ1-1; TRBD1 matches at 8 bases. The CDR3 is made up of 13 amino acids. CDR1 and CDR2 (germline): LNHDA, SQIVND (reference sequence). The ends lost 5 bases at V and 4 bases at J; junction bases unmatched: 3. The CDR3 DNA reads TGTGCCAGTAGTTCGACAGGGGCCACTGAAGCTTTCTTT. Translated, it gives CASSSTGATEAFF.